The 20 T cell receptor beta chains below were found in one sample sequenced in a study of blood T cell repertoires in COVID-19. Only in-frame clones appear in the TCRdb table, and some are missing; sequencing was by immunoSEQ multiplex PCR. Of 250,000 or so clones detected, 84% appear once; the ten largest clones hold 4%. The sample taken for sequencing was peripheral blood. These receptors came from a man aged 50 or older with acute or convalescent COVID-19.

The V and J genes are TRBV9 and TRBJ1-5; TRBD1 is a possible D gene (5 bases). Trimming left V 0 bases short and J 1 base short, with 11 bases between. Per germline, CDR1 SGDLS and CDR2 YYNGEE. The CDR3 runs 16 residues. This CDR3 is CASSVGQGGSNQPQHF. CDR3 bases: TGTGCCAGCAGCGTAGGGCAGGGAGGGAGCAATCAGCCCCAGCATTTT.

This clone was seen more than once but under ten times. The rearrangement joins TRBV4-1 to TRBJ1-6; D ambiguous. CDR1 and CDR2 from the germline V gene are MGHRA and YSYEKL. This CDR3 spans 13 amino acids. V was pared by 0 bases and J by 13 bases, with 10 bases between. CDR3 coding DNA: TGCGCCAGCAGCCAAGATCTAATAACGCCCCTCCACTTT. Translation: CASSQDLITPLHF.

The chain combines TRBV9 with TRBJ1-2, with 7 positions matching TRBD1. The CDR3 has 16 amino acids. Germline loops: CDR1 SGDLS, CDR2 YYNGEE. V was pared by 5 bases and J by 4 bases, with 14 bases of the junction left unmatched. Here the CDR3 reads CASRATGSKSPYGYTF. The CDR3 bases are TGTGCCAGCAGGGCGACAGGGTCCAAATCCCCCTATGGCTACACCTTC.

J is TRBJ1-2 and V is TRBV15, with D possibly being TRBD1 (5 bases). This CDR3 is built from 14 residues. The V gene's germline CDR1 is LNHNV and CDR2 YYDKDF (reference sequence). The germline V and J ends were trimmed by 5 bases and 7 bases, with 17 bases remaining between them. In DNA, the CDR3 is TGTGCCACCAGCCCGACGGGGGAATTGTTTGGCTACACCTTC. This translates into CATSPTGELFGYTF.

This clone has only a few counts. In DNA, the CDR3 is TGCGCCAGCAGCTTGGCCGTTGGGACAGGAGAAGAGACCCAGTACTTC. As protein: CASSLAVGTGEETQYF. The chain recombines TRBV5-1 with TRBJ2-5; 8 bases fit TRBD1. The CDR3 has 16 amino acids. CDR1 is SGHRS, CDR2 YFSETQ, per germline. J gave up 3 bases and V 0 bases, and 7 bases lay outside the gene matches.

The chain couples TRBV28 to TRBJ1-5; 8 bases agree with TRBD1. The CDR3 has 13 amino acids. V shed 6 bases and J 7 bases; nucleotides not matched to a gene: 5. The germline V gene has CDR1 MDHEN and CDR2 SYDVKM. The CDR3 DNA reads as TGTGCCAGCAGGGTACAGGGGGGACAGCCCCAGCATTTT. This gives the protein CASRVQGGQPQHF.

This clone was picked up one time. The chain joins TRBV5-1 to TRBJ1-4; 7 nucleotides line up with TRBD1. The CDR3 is 15 residues long. Germline-derived CDR1 and CDR2 are SGHRS and YFSETQ. J gave up 3 bases and V 4 bases, and 6 bases lay outside the gene matches. CDR3 protein: CASSAVGQPNEKLFF. In DNA, the CDR3 is TGCGCCAGCAGCGCAGTGGGACAGCCTAATGAAAAACTGTTTTTT. The full variable domain, in which reference TRBV5-1 and TRBJ1-4 provide the parts outside the CDR3, is KAGVTQTPRYLIKTRGQQVTLSCSPISGHRSVSWYQQTPGQGLQFLFEYFSETQRNKGNFPGRFSGRQFSNSRSEMNVSTLELGDSALYLCASSAVGQPNEKLFFGSGTQLSVL.

The chain combines TRBV14 with TRBJ1-6, with 9 positions matching TRBD1. CDR1 is SGHDN and CDR2 is FVKESK in the germline V gene. CDR3 length: 15 amino acids. With V trimmed by 4 bases and J by 7 bases, 5 bases remained unmatched. The chain's CDR3 is CASSLGQGGNSPLHF. The CDR3 coding sequence is TGTGCCAGCAGCCTGGGACAGGGCGGGAATTCACCCCTCCACTTT.

The genes are TRBV11-3 and TRBJ2-7; 11 bases are shared with TRBD1. CDR1 is SGHNT and CDR2 is YENEEA in the germline V gene. There are 15 residues in the CDR3. J lost 3 bases, V lost 7 bases, and 8 bases had no gene match. CDR3 sequence: CASTTSGTGGYEQYF. The CDR3 DNA reads TGTGCCAGCACAACGAGCGGGACAGGGGGCTACGAGCAGTACTTC.

V usage is TRBV6-2 or TRBV6-3 and J usage is TRBJ1-5; 7 bases line up with TRBD1. Germline loops: CDR1 MNHEY, CDR2 SVGEGT. This CDR3 contains 14 residues. V shed 2 bases, J shed 5 bases, and the junction held 3 bases outside the gene matches. The DNA of the CDR3 is TGTGCCAGCAGTTACCGACAGGGCTATCAGCCCCAGCATTTT. It is translated as CASSYRQGYQPQHF.

This clone has just a few counts. The genes are TRBV9 and TRBJ2-1, with D maybe TRBD2 (5 bases). Trimming pared 0 bases from V and 4 bases from J, leaving 11 bases between. This CDR3 is 15 amino acids long. Germline CDR1 SGDLS, CDR2 YYNGEE. The CDR3 DNA follows: TGTGCCAGCAGCGTAGGGAGGCAGGCTTACAATGAGCAGTTCTTC. Its translation: CASSVGRQAYNEQFF.

The CDR3 sequence is CASSKGTSEEQYF. In DNA form, the CDR3 reads TGTGCCAGCAGCAAAGGGACATCGGAGGAGCAGTACTTC. This chain joins TRBV11-3 and TRBJ2-7; perhaps TRBD1 as D (6 bases). V lost 5 bases to trimming and J lost 7 bases, with 15 bases between them. Germline loops: CDR1 SGHNT, CDR2 YENEEA. The CDR3 is 13 amino acids.

V and J are TRBV18 and TRBJ1-6, with D perhaps TRBD1 (5 bases). Germline values: CDR1 KGHSH, CDR2 LQKENI. Between the trimmed V and J ends, which lost 2 bases and 8 bases, there was a span of 10 bases. This CDR3 region has 14 residues. CDR3 nucleotides: TGTGCCAGCTCACCAGACGAGACAGATTCACCCCTCCACTTT. It specifies CASSPDETDSPLHF.

This chain links TRBV5-8 with TRBJ1-2, with D possibly matching TRBD1 (6 bases). With 4 bases removed from V and 8 bases from J, the gap between germline ends came to 12 bases. Germline assignment: CDR1 SGHTS and CDR2 YDEGEE. This CDR3 has 12 amino acids. The CDR3, as DNA: TGTGCCAGCAGCCAGGGGACCACGGGCTACACCTTC. Translation gives CASSQGTTGYTF.

This chain uses TRBV30 with TRBJ2-3; 8 positions agree with TRBD2. With 3 bases clipped from V and 5 bases from J, the junction kept 13 bases outside the gene matches. This CDR3 contains 16 residues. The germline CDR1 and CDR2 sequences are GTSNPN and SVGIG (reference sequence). The CDR3, as DNA: TGTGCCTGGAGACCCCGGGGGGGATCTGCGATAGATACGCAGTATTTT. The encoded protein is CAWRPRGGSAIDTQYF.

The J gene is TRBJ1-5, the V gene TRBV6-6; perhaps TRBD1 as D (5 bases). The CDR3 sequence is 15 residues long. The V end was cut by 8 bases, the J end by 7 bases, with 21 bases between. The germline V gene has CDR1 MNHNY and CDR2 SVGAGI (reference sequence). Written as DNA, the CDR3 is TGTGCCAGCCGTCCTGGGACGAGGGAGGGACAGCCCCAGCATTTT. This translates into CASRPGTREGQPQHF.

In its sample, this clone was seen once. V and J are TRBV10-1 and TRBJ2-3; a weak D match, TRBD2 (5 bases). This CDR3 is built from 15 residues. Per the germline V gene, CDR1 is WNHNN and CDR2 is SYGVQD (reference sequence). The V end was cut by 0 bases, the J end by 3 bases, with 10 bases between. CDR3 residues: CASSESTRGTDTQYF. The CDR3 DNA follows: TGCGCCAGCAGTGAGTCAACCCGAGGGACAGATACGCAGTATTTT.

The chain joins TRBV10-3 to TRBJ1-2; the match to TRBD1 covers 8 bases. This CDR3 is built from 13 residues. Germline values: CDR1 ENHRY, CDR2 SYGVKD. With V trimmed by 6 bases and J by 4 bases, 4 bases remained unmatched. The CDR3: CAISPDRAYGYTF. The CDR3 nucleotides read TGTGCCATCAGCCCGGACAGGGCCTATGGCTACACCTTC.

The genes are TRBV5-6 and TRBJ2-7; TRBD1 might be the D (5 bases). The CDR3 sequence is 14 residues long. Germline values: CDR1 SGHDT, CDR2 YYEEEE. V shed 0 bases and J shed 5 bases, with 12 bases lying between them. Written as DNA, the CDR3 is TGTGCCAGCAGCTTGGTATCCAGGGCCCACGAGCAGTACTTC. This codes for CASSLVSRAHEQYF.

The gene calls are TRBV19 and TRBJ1-2, with 7 bases identical to TRBD1. CDR3 length equals 15 residues. Germline V CDR1 and CDR2: LNHDA, SQIVND (reference sequence). V lost 10 bases and J lost 5; bases outside the gene matches: 16. Here the CDR3 reads CATLVPYGRGYGYTF. In DNA, the CDR3 is TGTGCCACCCTAGTCCCATATGGCAGGGGGTATGGCTACACCTTC.